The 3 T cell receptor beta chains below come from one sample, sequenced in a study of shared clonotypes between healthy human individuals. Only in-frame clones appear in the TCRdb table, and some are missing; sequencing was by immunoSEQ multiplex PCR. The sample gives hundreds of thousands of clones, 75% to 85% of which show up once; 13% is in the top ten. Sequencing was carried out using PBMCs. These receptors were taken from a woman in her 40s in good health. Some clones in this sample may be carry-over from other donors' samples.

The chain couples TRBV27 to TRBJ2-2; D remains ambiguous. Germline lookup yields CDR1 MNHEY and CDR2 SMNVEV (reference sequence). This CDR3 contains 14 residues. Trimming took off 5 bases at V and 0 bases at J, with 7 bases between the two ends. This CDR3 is CASSPFANTGELFF. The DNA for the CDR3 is TGTGCCAGCAGTCCGTTCGCGAACACCGGGGAGCTGTTTTTT.

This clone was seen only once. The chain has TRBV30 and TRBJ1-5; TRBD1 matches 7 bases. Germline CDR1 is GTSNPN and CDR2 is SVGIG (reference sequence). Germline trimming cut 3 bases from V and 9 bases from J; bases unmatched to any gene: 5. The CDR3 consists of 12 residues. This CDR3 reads CAWRAPGGPQHF. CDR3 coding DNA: TGTGCCTGGAGGGCGCCAGGGGGGCCCCAGCATTTT.

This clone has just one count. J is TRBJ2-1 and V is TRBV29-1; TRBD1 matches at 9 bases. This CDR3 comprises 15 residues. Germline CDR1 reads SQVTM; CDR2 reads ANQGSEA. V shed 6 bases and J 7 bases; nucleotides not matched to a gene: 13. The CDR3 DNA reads TGCAGCGTCGAAAGGGGGACAGGGCGATTTAATGAGCAGTTCTTC. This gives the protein CSVERGTGRFNEQFF.